A single sample is the source of the 5 T cell receptor beta chains below, sequenced in a study of T cell repertoires in cytomegalovirus infection. Their antigens are not known. One entry per CDR3 protein, called by TCRdb with MiXCR from the reads. The repertoire holds approximately 73,000 distinct CDR3 sequences, with 35% to 50% as singletons. Sequenced material: CD8+ T cells from cultured PBMCs, taken from culture after CMV antigen stimulation. The receptors stem from a human donor in good health (CMV status not recorded). Some clones in this sample may be carry-over from other donors' samples.

This rearrangement joins TRBV12-3 or TRBV12-4 to TRBJ2-7; D uncertain. The CDR3 length is 14 residues. Trimming removed 7 bases from V and 3 bases from J, with 16 bases in between. CDR3 loop: CASTHRSHGYEQYF. Here the CDR3 DNA reads TGTGCCAGCACCCACCGTAGTCATGGCTACGAGCAGTACTTC.

This clonotype was recorded a few times. The V call is TRBV7-2, the J call TRBJ2-4; the D gene could be TRBD1 or TRBD2 (5 bases each). CDR3 length: 15 amino acids. CDR1 is SGHTA, CDR2 FQGNSA, per germline. V dropped 1 base and J dropped 0 bases, with 7 bases sitting between them. This CDR3 reads CASSLDGGAKNIQYF. CDR3 nucleotide sequence: TGTGCCAGCAGCTTAGATGGGGGAGCCAAAAACATTCAGTACTTC.

The V and J genes are TRBV2 and TRBJ2-2; no definite D call. The V and J ends lost 3 bases and 2 bases respectively, with 1 base between them. Germline CDR1 and CDR2: SNHLY and FYNNEI. The CDR3 loop spans 12 amino acids. The CDR3 reads CASSDNTGELFF. CDR3 nucleotides: TGTGCCAGCAGTGATAACACCGGGGAGCTGTTTTTT. Using reference TRBV2 and TRBJ2-2 for the parts outside the CDR3, the full variable domain is EPEVTQTPSHQVTQMGQEVILRCVPISNHLYFYWYRQILGQKVEFLVSFYNNEISEKSEIFDDQFSVERPDGSNFTLKIRSTKLEDSAMYFCASSDNTGELFFGEGSRLTVL.

This clonotype showed up just a few times. The genes are TRBV7-6 and TRBJ2-1; 9 bases line up with TRBD2. This CDR3 has 16 residues. Germline lookup yields CDR1 SGHVS and CDR2 FNYEAQ. Trimming removed 3 bases from V and 8 bases from J; junction bases left unmatched: 11. CDR3 in amino acids: CASSLVGGGAIDEQFF. The CDR3 coding sequence is TGTGCCAGCAGCTTGGTTGGCGGGGGGGCCATCGATGAGCAGTTCTTC.

The CDR3 coding sequence is TGTGCCAGTAGTCCGGACACCCCCTACAATGAGCAGTTCTTC. Its protein is CASSPDTPYNEQFF. V gene TRBV19 combines with J gene TRBJ2-1; maybe TRBD1 (5 bases). Trimming took off 5 bases at V and 2 bases at J, with 10 bases between the two ends. Germline V lookup: CDR1 LNHDA, CDR2 SQIVND (reference sequence). The CDR3 has 14 residues. The full variable domain, its missing parts supplied by reference TRBV19 and TRBJ2-1, is DGGITQSPKYLFRKEGQNVTLSCEQNLNHDAMYWYRQDPGQGLRLIYYSQIVNDFQKGDIAEGYSVSREKKESFPLTVTSAQKNPTAFYLCASSPDTPYNEQFFGPGTRLTVL.